This TCR beta chain came from a study of CD8+ T cells in alopecia areata. The study, taken as a whole, reports: Persistence during tofacitinib was seen for many expanded lesional clones in scalp and blood.

This clone was counted ten times or more. Its antigen remains unidentified. Documented treatment: oral pan-JAK inhibitor, 5-10 mg twice daily. From alopecia areata patients, lesional scalp punch biopsies and peripheral blood were collected. RNA extraction was followed by reverse transcription into cDNA, which acted as the sequencing template. Generated by immunoSEQ multiplex PCR, the TCRdb table keeps only in-frame clones and is missing some. The sample has 120,000 or so clones, about 54% seen once. The source was CD8+ T cells sorted from blood, collected at week 4, from a patient treated with tofacitinib. This sequence originates from a human donor with alopecia areata.

The CDR3 loop is CATKGEFNEKLFF. The CDR3 DNA reads as TGTGCCACAAAGGGGGAGTTTAATGAAAAACTGTTTTTT. The chain has TRBV19 and TRBJ1-4; D is possibly TRBD1 (6 bases). Germline CDR1 reads LNHDA; CDR2 reads SQIVND (reference sequence). V was pared by 10 bases and J by 4 bases, with 13 bases between. The CDR3 length is 13 residues.